This TCR beta chain comes out of a study of blood T cell repertoires in COVID-19. Looking at the study overall: Specimens from acute and convalescent COVID-19 originated in the United States, Italy and Spain. T cells, B-cell-depleted T cells, or PBMCs provided the cDNA or gDNA that served as material.

Original processing methods: Estimation of nucleated cell counts relied on the amplification of reference gene primers. Profiling relied on immunoSEQ multiplex PCR, and the TCRdb table lists in-frame clones only, not all of them. The DNA gave D and trimming, while V, J and clone size come from that table. The profile shows 130,000 to 150,000 clones, around 80% of them singletons. The receptor was isolated from a woman aged 80 or older in a cohort sampled during active or convalescent COVID-19. The sequenced sample was peripheral blood.

CDR3 region: CASSLFSSTDTQYF. The CDR3 coding sequence is TGCGCCAGCAGCCTATTCTCTAGCACAGATACGCAGTATTTT. V gene TRBV5-1 combines with J gene TRBJ2-3; the D is unclear. CDR3 length: 14 amino acids. The V gene lost 4 bases and the J gene lost 0 bases, with 9 bases spanning the gap. CDR1 and CDR2 (germline): SGHRS, YFSETQ.